The table lists the clone carrying this T cell receptor (beta chain) with many counts. MiXCR, applied by TCRdb to the 5' RACE reads, yields one record per CDR3 protein. The sample lists about 350,000 distinct CDR3 sequences; 4.1% were seen once. This entry is derived from a study of T cells after yellow fever vaccination. The V and J ends lost 11 bases and 7 bases, in that order; junction bases with no gene match: 9. CDR1 is MDHEN, CDR2 SYDVKM, per germline. The CDR3 extends over 13 amino acids. This chain joins TRBV28 and TRBJ1-5, with 9 bases aligning to TRBD1. This receptor was obtained from a man younger than 30 who received the YFV17D yellow fever vaccine. The specimen comprised PBMCs, sampled 5 days after the yellow fever booster vaccination. As DNA, the CDR3 is TGTGCCGCCCGAGACAGGGGGGGGCAGCCCCAGCATTTT. Protein sequence: CAARDRGGQPQHF.